This T cell receptor beta chain was sequenced for a study of cytomegalovirus exposure and HLA in healthy donors (dated by TCRdb to about 2017). Concerning the study at large: In an earlier analysis of some 610 of the donors, 250 to 350 Gb of sequence data and approximately 100 million unique TCR beta sequences from 150 million to 200 million T cells were reported. Approximately 300 gigabases of sequencing data and approximately 85 million unique TCR sequences were included in an early release covering several hundred HLA-typed donors. Of the approximately 400 genotyped donors, approximately 82% fell in the genetic ancestry cluster associated with self-reported Caucasian donors. The study aimed to test whether cataloging public T cell receptors could reveal signatures of past pathogen exposure. The study profiled the T cell repertoires of fewer than 850 subjects by immunosequencing and related them to cytomegalovirus serostatus. A separate validation cohort of over a hundred different subjects was used in addition to the 666-subject first cohort. To predict cytomegalovirus infection status, the study brought together high-throughput TCR immunosequencing, statistical association of individual TCRs with disease status, and machine learning. A later analysis re-analyzed previously published TCR beta repertoires from 550 to 700 donors and added high-resolution HLA genotyping to study TCR occurrence patterns. Rather than drawing on any new phenotypic data, the later analysis identified candidate immune exposures from TCR beta sequences and the way those sequences occurred across donors. To decide whether each TCR beta V gene segment behaved as functional or pseudogenic, an earlier analysis of some 540 of the donors relied on high-throughput TCR beta sequencing. Donor age, sex, ethnicity and CMV serostatus were compiled alongside the repertoire data. A later genetic analysis took genome-wide SNP genotypes for about three fifths of the 666 donors and used that subset as a discovery cohort. All discovery cohort repertoires had been generated using a single sequencing platform. Class I and class II HLA loci were covered by the typing at four-digit resolution. The number of donors typed differed by locus, with roughly 620-640 for A, B, C, DRB1 and DQB1, more than 500 for DQA1, 606 for DPA1, and around 430 for DPB1. Because of strong linkage in the cohort, five DR-DQ haplotypes were treated as single units for association and clustering. On average, roughly 250,000 unique TCR beta nucleotide sequences were sequenced per donor among 398 genotyped donors of the cohort, with approximately 18% of those sequences being non-productive.

This clone was recorded a few times. The antigen this receptor binds is unknown. Base-call qualities are not available, and no considerably larger clone is one nucleotide away. Receptor libraries were prepared by the immunoSEQ multiplex PCR assay. For the multiplex PCR, a mixture combining 60 forward primers for TCR Vbeta segments and 13 reverse primers for TCR Jbeta segments was used. The CDR3 region of rearranged TCR beta genes was amplified from genomic DNA with a multiplex PCR assay. The amplified TCR beta libraries were sequenced on the Illumina HiSeq System as 87-base-pair reads. From the authors' description of their analysis: A later analysis counted 75 million to 100 million unique TCR beta chains across the 600 to 850 repertoires, and around 9.9 million of these chains were shared by at least two donors. To remove PCR and sequencing errors, raw reads were error-corrected and collapsed into unique sequences using a nearest-neighbor algorithm that merged closely related sequences. CDR3 sequences were aligned to IMGT reference sequences to assign V, D and J gene segments. Each retained sequence needed at least a six-nucleotide match to both a V gene segment and a J gene segment. A rearrangement counted as productive if the CDR3 had no stop codons and remained in frame with V and J, and every other rearrangement counted as non-productive. CDR3 was defined by IMGT convention, running from the second conserved V-encoded cysteine to the conserved J-encoded phenylalanine. Sequences without an unambiguous match to a single V gene segment were excluded from the earlier analysis of about 600 of the donors. An earlier analysis of approximately 590 of the donors called V segments functional above 56.7% productive rearrangements and segregating when the between-donor standard deviation exceeded 5%. A statistical classification framework was built to diagnose cytomegalovirus status from the catalog of TCR beta chain sequences. In a later analysis, TCR nucleotide sequences were compared against IMGT/GENE-DB human TR gene sequences so that V and J genes could be assigned. Using the TCRdist pipeline, a later analysis assigned CDR3 sequences along with most-parsimonious VDJ recombination scenarios. A later analysis defined each TCR beta chain by its CDR3 amino acid sequence plus V-gene family, and excluded reads lacking a unique V-gene family. A later analysis removed 550 to 650 highly shared, low-generation-probability nucleotide sequences to deal with suspected cross-contamination and a sequencing artifact. A later analysis calculated a clonal expansion index for each public chain from normalized within-repertoire ranks of inferred template counts. A later analysis computed generation probabilities with a VDJ recombination model fitted to out-of-frame rearrangements, and checked the results against IGoR. In a later analysis, hypergeometric tests were used to score TCR-TCR, TCR-HLA and TCR-CMV co-occurrence, with a repertoire-size bias correction applied to TCR pairs. A later analysis estimated false discovery rates by permuting HLA or CMV assignments 20 times. In a later analysis, co-occurring TCRs were grouped using DBSCAN, with TCRdist sequence similarity added in when clustering inside HLA-allele-positive subsets. Co-occurrence clustering excluded repertoires with fewer than 30,000 or more than 120,000 public chains, plus five with anomalous nucleotide sharing. The immuneACCESS repertoire file appears here via TCRdb, limited to in-frame rearrangements. These files lack a portion of the clones; in checked studies, under half of the deficit traces to unresolved V genes, and the cause of the others is not known. That table supplies the V and J calls and clone size; D and trimming were determined from the DNA. Here the sample has 60,000 to 70,000 clones; about 70% occur a single time. The leading ten clones occupy approximately 11% of the sample.

The cohort comprised some 700 healthy bone marrow donors. At the time of sampling, every cohort member was nominally healthy, though immune exposures that went unrecorded were likely present. The donor tested CMV seronegative and was one of the 352 seronegative cohort members. Every donor gave a peripheral blood sample, and the peripheral blood mononuclear cells from that sample were used for TCR beta sequencing. The Qiagen DNeasy Blood Extraction Kit was used to extract genomic DNA from the blood cell samples. On the study overall, not on this receptor specifically: A later genetic analysis reported fewer N-insertions in productive TCRs among donors in an Asian-associated ancestry cluster than the 666-donor mean. Most CMV-associated TCR beta chains appeared to be HLA-restricted in a later analysis, and the HLA associations seemed to be driven largely by CMV exposure. Linkage disequilibrium might explain the correlated functional status among segregating V segments, but an unknown experimental factor could not be ruled out. The study listed 150 to 200 TCR beta chains as associated with cytomegalovirus. According to a later analysis, parvovirus B19, influenza, CMV and Epstein-Barr virus appeared linked to several top co-occurrence clusters. Assigning TCR associations to individual alleles was difficult when HLA alleles, especially DR and DQ, strongly co-occurred. Most TCR sequences were seen in very few donors, while some public TCRs were found in many individuals. CMV serostatus was the only immune exposure information available for the cohort. Cytomegalovirus status was reported to be diagnosed by the classifier with high specificity and sensitivity in both the original and validation cohorts. The cohort was sequenced for TCR beta chains only, and without alpha or paired-chain data the features that could be detected were limited. It was suggested by the authors that the approach could potentially be generalized to other disease states and immunological phenotypes. Because some donors lacked HLA typing at each locus, the association tests relied only on the typed subset. A later analysis associated some 17,000 TCR beta sequences with specific HLA alleles at a false discovery rate of 0.05. In a later analysis, HLA-associated TCR beta chains were found to be more clonally expanded and to have lower generation probabilities than equally common non-associated chains. In an earlier analysis of about 540 of the donors, most TCR beta V segments were observed in productive rearrangements about 90% or about 30% of the time, broadly matching IMGT annotations. Presence/absence analyses assumed roughly uniform sequencing depth across donors, an assumption that may not hold. A further reported finding was that TCR beta sequences accurately predicted the HLA-A and HLA-B alleles for most subjects in the first cohort. Some IMGT-functional V segments, including TRBV6-2 and TRBV6-3, could not be told apart with the 87-base-pair reads, so those segments were excluded. In vitro tests confirmed that a few of the cytomegalovirus-associated TCR beta chains recognize cytomegalovirus antigens. In a later genetic analysis, a missense DCLRE1C variant was associated with V-gene and J-gene trimming of TCR beta chains, and the association was replicated in an independent cohort. A cluster of highly shared sequence variants was judged likely to represent a technical artifact of the sequencing pipeline. Over 15 rarely observed V segments, including chromosome 9 orphons, were excluded from the earlier analysis of several hundred of the donors because counts were too low. In a later analysis, the rate of TCR association differed among HLA loci, with DRB1 alleles having the most associated TCRs and HLA-C alleles having the fewest.

V and J are trimmed by 6 bases and 6 bases, and the gene matches miss 15 bases of the junction. Reading the germline V gene (reference sequence) gives CDR1 SGHNT and CDR2 YYREEE. The CDR3 holds 15 amino acids from the cysteine to the phenylalanine. Solely the CDR3 DNA is kept, with 45 bases framed from the first base. Sequencing was carried out using PBMCs. The sequence was collected from a young woman in good health and CMV-seronegative. The rearranged segments are TRBV5-4 and TRBJ2-7; 7 central bases correspond to TRBD1. The nucleotides read TGTGCCAGCATCCCCCCCGGGAAAGGGGGCATCGAGCAGTACTTC. Its protein product is CASIPPGKGGIEQYF.